These T cell receptor beta chains were read from a single sample in a study of T cell repertoires in cytomegalovirus infection. These receptors lack a known antigen. One entry per CDR3 protein results from TCRdb running MiXCR on the reads. The sample lists over 250,000 distinct CDR3 sequences; approximately 22% were seen once. The material sequenced was cultured PBMCs, taken from culture after CMV antigen stimulation. Receptors were obtained from a human donor in good health (CMV status not recorded). Some clones in this sample may be carry-over from other donors' samples. Both conserved end residues are part of each CDR3. Each record gives: CDR3 DNA, CDR3 protein, D gene, J gene, V gene, clone size. D genes are given only for firm matches. The size entry is marked missing in some rows and otherwise reads once, few, many or a size class.

CDR3nt: TGTGCCAGCAGCTCACAACCTGGGACTAACCTCAATGAGCAGTTCTTC
CDR3aa: CASSSQPGTNLNEQFF
d_gene: TRBD2
j_gene: TRBJ2-1
v_gene: TRBV7-8
abundance: few

CDR3nt: TGTGCCATCAGGGGCGGGGTTCTCTCCTACGAGCAGTACTTC
CDR3aa: CAIRGGVLSYEQYF
d_gene: -
j_gene: TRBJ2-7
v_gene: TRBV10-3
abundance: -

CDR3nt: TGCGCCAGCAGCCAAAGGACTAGCGGCAACCAAGAGACCCAGTACTTC
CDR3aa: CASSQRTSGNQETQYF
d_gene: TRBD2
j_gene: TRBJ2-5
v_gene: TRBV4-3
abundance: -

CDR3nt: TGTGCCAGCAGTTACTCGATCCGGGGAGGCAATGAGCAGTTCTTC
CDR3aa: CASSYSIRGGNEQFF
d_gene: -
j_gene: TRBJ2-1
v_gene: TRBV6-2/TRBV6-3
abundance: -

CDR3nt: TGTGCCAGCAGCCGACGGGACATTTTCTACAATGAGCAGTTCTTC
CDR3aa: CASSRRDIFYNEQFF
d_gene: -
j_gene: TRBJ2-1
v_gene: TRBV7-9
abundance: many

CDR3nt: TGTGCCAGCAACCTCGGCAGACGGAACACTGAAGCTTTCTTT
CDR3aa: CASNLGRRNTEAFF
d_gene: -
j_gene: TRBJ1-1
v_gene: TRBV7-2
abundance: few

CDR3nt: TGCAGTGCTAGAGTTGCAGGGAACTATGGCTACACCTTC
CDR3aa: CSARVAGNYGYTF
d_gene: -
j_gene: TRBJ1-2
v_gene: TRBV20-1
abundance: -

CDR3nt: TGTGCCAGCAGCCCCCGGGGGCCCACTGAAGCTTTCTTT
CDR3aa: CASSPRGPTEAFF
d_gene: -
j_gene: TRBJ1-1
v_gene: TRBV7-6
abundance: -

CDR3nt: TGTGCCAGCAGCTTAGCGCAGGGGTTAGACGAGCAGTACTTC
CDR3aa: CASSLAQGLDEQYF
d_gene: -
j_gene: TRBJ2-7
v_gene: TRBV7-2
abundance: many

CDR3nt: TGCAGTGCACCGTCAGGGGAGTTCAATCAGCCCCAGCATTTT
CDR3aa: CSAPSGEFNQPQHF
d_gene: -
j_gene: TRBJ1-5
v_gene: TRBV20-1
abundance: -